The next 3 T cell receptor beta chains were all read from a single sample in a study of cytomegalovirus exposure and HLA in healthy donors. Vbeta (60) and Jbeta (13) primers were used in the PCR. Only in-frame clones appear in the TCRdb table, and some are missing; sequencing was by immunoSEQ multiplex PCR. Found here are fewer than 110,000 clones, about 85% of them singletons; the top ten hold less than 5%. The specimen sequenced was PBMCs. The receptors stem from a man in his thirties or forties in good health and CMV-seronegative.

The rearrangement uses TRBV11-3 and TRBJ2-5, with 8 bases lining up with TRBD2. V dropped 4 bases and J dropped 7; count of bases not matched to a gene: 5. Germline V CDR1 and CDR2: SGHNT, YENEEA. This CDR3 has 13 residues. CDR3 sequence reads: CASSSGGRGTQYF. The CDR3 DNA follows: TGTGCCAGCAGCTCGGGAGGGCGGGGGACCCAGTACTTC.

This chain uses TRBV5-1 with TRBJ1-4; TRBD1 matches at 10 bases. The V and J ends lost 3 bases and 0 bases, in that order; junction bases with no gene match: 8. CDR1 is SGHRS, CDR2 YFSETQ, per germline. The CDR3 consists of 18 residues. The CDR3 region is CASSSSGTGAATNEKLFF. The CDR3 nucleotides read TGCGCCAGCAGCTCCTCCGGGACAGGGGCAGCAACTAATGAAAAACTGTTTTTT. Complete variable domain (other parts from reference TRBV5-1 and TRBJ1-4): KAGVTQTPRYLIKTRGQQVTLSCSPISGHRSVSWYQQTPGQGLQFLFEYFSETQRNKGNFPGRFSGRQFSNSRSEMNVSTLELGDSALYLCASSSSGTGAATNEKLFFGSGTQLSVL.

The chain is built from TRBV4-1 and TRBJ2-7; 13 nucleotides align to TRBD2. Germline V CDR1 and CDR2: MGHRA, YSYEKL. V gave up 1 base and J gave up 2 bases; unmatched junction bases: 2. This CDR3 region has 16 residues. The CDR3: CASSQGGLAGPYEQYF. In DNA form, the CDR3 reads TGCGCCAGCAGCCAAGGGGGACTAGCGGGACCCTACGAGCAGTACTTC.